This T cell receptor beta chain is drawn from a study of T cells in Graves' hyperthyroidism and ophthalmopathy. The study, taken as a whole, reports: Among thyroid clonotypes expanded above 0.001, most also appeared in blood. Ophthalmopathy cases were set apart from stable hyperthyroidism by a 13 V-J model.

There are 15 residues in the CDR3. V lost 3 bases, J lost 6 bases, and 17 bases lay in between. Germline CDR1 and CDR2: MNHEY and SVGAGI. This clonotype was seen at least ten times. The target antigen is unknown. RNA transcripts provided the source from which TCR beta CDR3 regions were amplified. With the HTBI primer set, the TCR CDR3 went through a first round of RT-PCR. In TCRdb, the multiplex PCR reads were re-called with MiXCR into one record per CDR3 protein. The profile shows 600,000 to 700,000 distinct CDR3 sequences, over 12% of them singletons. The chain recombines TRBV6-5 with TRBJ1-2; tentatively, D is TRBD1 (5 bases). This TCR derives from a woman between 40 and 55 years old with Graves' ophthalmopathy. Source material: blood. CDR3 protein: CASSYSAGGANGYTF. CDR3 DNA: TGTGCCAGCAGTTATTCGGCGGGAGGGGCAAATGGCTACACCTTC.